The subject of this entry is one TCR beta chain. This clonotype was picked up many times. Its antigen is not yet known. Base qualities are not provided; no much larger clone lies one nucleotide away. In light of the paper, this sample's treatment or condition label describes: live attenuated yellow fever vaccine strain. At every blood-draw timepoint, two biological replicates of bulk PBMCs were collected. PBMCs were isolated from peripheral blood using a standard Ficoll-Paque protocol. RNA was extracted with TriZol from bulk PBMCs, CD4 and CD8 fractions, and dextramer-positive and dextramer-negative fractions. Sequencing relied on an Illumina NovaSeq 6000. TCR cDNA was made using 5'RACE template switching, a step that added a universal primer site and unique molecular identifiers. Priming of cDNA synthesis was performed from both the TCR alpha and TCR beta constant segments. Libraries were amplified in two PCR steps, with sample barcodes and sequencing adapters added in the second step. Sequencing of libraries was performed on Illumina HiSeq 2500 (2x100 bp) or NovaSeq (2x150 bp). In the authors' own workflow: MIGEC handled demultiplexing of reads and collapsing into UMI consensus sequences, while MiXCR performed V(D)J alignment. Clonotypes responding to the vaccine were identified with edgeR on replicate PBMC samples, with the criteria of FDR below 0.01 and a log2 fold change above 5 up to day 15. Bulk clonotypes were assigned CD4 or CD8 identity according to which sequenced CD4 or CD8 repertoire held them at higher abundance. The raw public data were reprocessed by TCRdb itself: fastp quality trimming at Q25, MiXCR clonotype calling, in-frame beta chains only. Rows with one shared CDR3 protein collapse into an entry with the most common genes and DNA. The V and J calls follow TCRdb's processing rather than the paper's. The sample has some 350,000 distinct CDR3 sequences on record, 3.5% to 4.5% of them singletons. Jointly, the top ten make up 24% of the sample.

CDR1 and CDR2 are read off the germline V gene (reference sequence) as SEHNR and FQNEAQ. Measured from the cysteine to the phenylalanine, the CDR3 is 14 residues long. The read is trimmed to its CDR3 DNA, 42 bases read in frame from base 1. V and J are trimmed by 5 bases and 6 bases, and the gene matches miss 6 bases of the junction. The data originate from a study of T cells after yellow fever vaccination (dated by TCRdb to between 2018 and 2020). In the study overall: Libraries from fractions with low cell numbers were prepared with the SMART-Seq v4 Ultra Low Input RNA kit. Blood was drawn at multiple timepoints before and after primary and secondary immunization, with bulk PBMC replicates and cell subsets isolated. To follow T-cell clones before and after both primary and booster YFV17D yellow fever vaccination, bulk TCR alpha and beta repertoires underwent longitudinal sequencing. The cohort comprised two healthy male donors, one aged 18 to 30 and one aged 30 to 40 years.

Overall results and qualifications from the work: After the booster, most clones that had expanded after primary vaccination were detected again (roughly 96% of CD4 and around 88% of CD8), suggesting broad maintenance of memory. The secondary T-cell response was weaker than the primary response but faster, peaking on day 5 instead of day 15. Computational filtering was needed because FACS-sorted repertoires could contain abundant contaminating clonotypes from the bulk population. The study included only two donors, which limits how far the findings can be generalized. A small fraction of clonotypes appeared in both the CD4 and CD8 compartments, likely as a result of convergent recombination.

This clonotype originated in a man between 18 and 35 years old who received the YFV17D yellow fever vaccine. This chain is built from TRBV7-9 and TRBJ2-3, with TRBD1 identical over 9 junction bases. This specimen consisted of PBMCs, obtained 5 days after the yellow fever booster vaccination. The CDR3 protein is CASSPDRGMDTQYF. The DNA sequence is given as TGTGCCAGCAGCCCCGACAGGGGGATGGATACGCAGTATTTT.